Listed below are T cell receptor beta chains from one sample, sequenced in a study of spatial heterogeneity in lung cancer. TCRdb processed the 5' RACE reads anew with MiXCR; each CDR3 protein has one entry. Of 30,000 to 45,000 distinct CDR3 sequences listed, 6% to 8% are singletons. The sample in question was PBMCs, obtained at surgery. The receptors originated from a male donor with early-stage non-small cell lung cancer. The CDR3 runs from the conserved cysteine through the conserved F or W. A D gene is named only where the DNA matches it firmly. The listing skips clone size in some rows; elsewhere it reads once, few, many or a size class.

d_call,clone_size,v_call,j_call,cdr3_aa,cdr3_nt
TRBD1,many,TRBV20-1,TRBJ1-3,CSAWTGRTFPSGNTIYF,TGCAGTGCTTGGACAGGCAGGACTTTCCCCTCTGGAAACACCATATATTTT
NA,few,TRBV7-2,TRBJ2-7,CASSLALLGEQYF,TGTGCCAGCAGCTTAGCTTTACTGGGCGAGCAGTACTTC
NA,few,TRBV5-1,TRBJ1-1,CASSIQAQDMNTEAFF,TGCGCCAGCAGCATCCAAGCACAGGACATGAACACTGAAGCTTTCTTT
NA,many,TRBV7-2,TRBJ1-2,CASSLQGAGGYTF,TGTGCCAGCAGCTTACAGGGCGCCGGTGGCTACACCTTC
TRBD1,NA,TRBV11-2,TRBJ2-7,CASSLAGQGYKQYF,TGTGCCAGCAGCTTAGCGGGACAGGGCTACAAGCAGTACTTC
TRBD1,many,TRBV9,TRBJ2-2,CASSKNSGGPTGELFF,TGTGCCAGCAGCAAAAATTCAGGGGGCCCCACCGGGGAGCTGTTTTTT
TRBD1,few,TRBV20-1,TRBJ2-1,CSAPGTVTYNEQFF,TGCAGTGCTCCCGGGACAGTAACGTACAATGAGCAGTTCTTC
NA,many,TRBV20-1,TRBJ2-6,CSAPGGGGANVLTF,TGCAGTGCCCCGGGGGGCGGAGGGGCCAACGTCCTGACTTTC
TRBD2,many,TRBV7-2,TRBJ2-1,CASSLAAAGGPNEQFF,TGTGCCAGCAGCTTAGCAGCAGCGGGGGGGCCCAATGAGCAGTTCTTC
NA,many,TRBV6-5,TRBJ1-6,CASRPRESYNSPLHF,TGTGCCAGCAGGCCACGGGAAAGTTATAATTCACCCCTCCACTTT
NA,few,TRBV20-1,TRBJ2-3,CSARDPLQGGTDTQYF,TGCAGTGCTAGAGATCCCCTACAGGGAGGTACAGATACGCAGTATTTT
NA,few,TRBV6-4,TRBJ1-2,CASSPEGDNYGYTF,TGTGCCAGCAGCCCCGAGGGGGACAACTATGGCTACACCTTC
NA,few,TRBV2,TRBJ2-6,CASNSGANVLTF,TGTGCCAGCAACTCTGGGGCCAACGTCCTGACTTTC
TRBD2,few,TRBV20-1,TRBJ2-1,CSARPTSGRAFEQFF,TGCAGTGCAAGACCGACTAGCGGGAGGGCCTTCGAGCAGTTCTTC
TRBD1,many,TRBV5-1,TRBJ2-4,CASSLGTGPRQGFLNIQYF,TGCGCCAGCAGCTTGGGGACTGGGCCTAGACAGGGATTTTTAAACATTCAGTACTTC
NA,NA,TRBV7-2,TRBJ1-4,CASSKLGRVVEKLFF,TGTGCCAGCAGCAAGCTGGGGCGGGTAGTTGAAAAACTGTTTTTT
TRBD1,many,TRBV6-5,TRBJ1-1,CASSRGTGEAFF,TGTGCCAGCAGCCGTGGGACAGGGGAAGCTTTCTTT
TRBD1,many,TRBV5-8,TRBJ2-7,CASSFRGQGPSSYEQYF,TGTGCCAGCAGCTTTCGAGGACAGGGGCCCAGCTCCTACGAGCAGTACTTC
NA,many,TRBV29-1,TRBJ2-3,CSVRGDPDTQYF,TGCAGCGTCCGGGGCGACCCAGATACGCAGTATTTT
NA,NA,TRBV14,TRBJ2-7,CASSPWPSKGEQYF,TGTGCCAGCAGCCCATGGCCCTCAAAGGGCGAGCAGTACTTC
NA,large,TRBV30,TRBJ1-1,CAWAHGTFF,NA
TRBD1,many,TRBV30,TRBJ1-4,CAWSTDRAEKLFF,TGTGCCTGGAGTACTGACAGGGCTGAAAAACTGTTTTTT
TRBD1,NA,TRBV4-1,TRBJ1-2,CASSQEGTGPNRWINYGYTF,TGCGCCAGCAGCCAAGAGGGGACAGGGCCAAACCGGTGGATTAACTATGGCTACACCTTC
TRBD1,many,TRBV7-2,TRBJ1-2,CASSQGQTLYGYTF,TGTGCCAGCAGCCAGGGACAGACTCTCTATGGCTACACCTTC
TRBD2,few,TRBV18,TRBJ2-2,CASSPGLAGEGTGELFF,TGTGCCAGCTCACCGGGACTAGCGGGAGAAGGGACCGGGGAGCTGTTTTTT
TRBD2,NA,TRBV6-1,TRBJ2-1,CASSGASGPRALYNEQFF,TGTGCCAGCAGTGGCGCTAGCGGTCCTCGGGCCCTTTACAATGAGCAGTTCTTC
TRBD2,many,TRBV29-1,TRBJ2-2,CSVTSTGRETGELFF,TGCAGCGTCACCTCAACCGGGAGGGAAACCGGGGAGCTGTTTTTT
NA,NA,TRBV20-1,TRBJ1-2,CSARGRATANYGYTF,TGCAGTGCTAGAGGCAGGGCCACAGCTAACTATGGCTACACCTTC
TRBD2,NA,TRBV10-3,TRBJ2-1,CAISERLAGTNNEQFF,TGTGCCATCAGTGAGAGACTAGCGGGGACGAACAATGAGCAGTTCTTC
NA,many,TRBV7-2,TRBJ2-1,CASSWGDSSYNEQFF,TGTGCCAGCAGCTGGGGGGACAGCTCCTACAATGAGCAGTTCTTC
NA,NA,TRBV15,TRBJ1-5,CATSRDKAGNQPQHF,TGTGCCACCAGCAGAGATAAGGCAGGCAATCAGCCCCAGCATTTT
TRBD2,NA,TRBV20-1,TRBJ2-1,CSASTGTSRIYYNEQFF,TGCAGTGCGTCCACCGGGACTAGCCGAATCTATTACAATGAGCAGTTCTTC
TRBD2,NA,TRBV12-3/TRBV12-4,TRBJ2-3,CASTLLAGGTDTQYF,TGTGCCAGCACCTTACTAGCGGGGGGCACAGATACGCAGTATTTT
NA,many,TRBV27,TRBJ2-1,CASSFSGSGEQFF,TGTGCCAGCAGTTTTTCAGGGAGTGGTGAGCAGTTCTTC
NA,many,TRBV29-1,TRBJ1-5,CSAGWGSNQPQHF,TGCAGCGCGGGGTGGGGCAGCAATCAGCCCCAGCATTTT
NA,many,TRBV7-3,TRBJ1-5,CASSLNGINQPQHF,TGTGCCAGCAGCTTAAACGGTATCAATCAGCCCCAGCATTTT
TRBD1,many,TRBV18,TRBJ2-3,CASSPRDRVTDTQYF,TGTGCCAGCTCACCCCGGGACAGGGTCACAGATACGCAGTATTTT
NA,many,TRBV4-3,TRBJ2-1,CASSPRNSGTYNEQFF,TGCGCCAGCAGCCCAAGAAATAGCGGTACCTACAATGAGCAGTTCTTC
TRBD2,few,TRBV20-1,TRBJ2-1,CSARDWRLAGYNEQFF,TGCAGTGCTAGAGATTGGCGACTAGCGGGTTACAATGAGCAGTTCTTC
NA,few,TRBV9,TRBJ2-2,CASSGSQGRTGELFF,TGTGCCAGCAGCGGATCGCAGGGCCGGACCGGGGAGCTGTTTTTT
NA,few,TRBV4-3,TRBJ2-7,CASSQDRGITYEQYF,TGCGCCAGCAGCCAAGATCGGGGTATCACCTACGAGCAGTACTTC
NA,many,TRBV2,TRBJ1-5,CASSTDPTGSNQPQHF,TGTGCCAGCAGCACAGACCCGACAGGTTCGAATCAGCCCCAGCATTTT
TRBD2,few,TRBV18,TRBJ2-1,CASSPPTGGYNEQFF,TGTGCCAGCTCACCACCGACGGGGGGTTACAATGAGCAGTTCTTC
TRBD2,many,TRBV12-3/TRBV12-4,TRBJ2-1,CASRGLAGTLSYNEQFF,TGTGCCAGCAGAGGGCTAGCGGGTACCCTCTCCTACAATGAGCAGTTCTTC
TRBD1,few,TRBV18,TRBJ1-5,CASSPPGQTNNQPQHF,TGTGCCAGCTCACCGCCGGGACAGACCAACAATCAGCCCCAGCATTTT
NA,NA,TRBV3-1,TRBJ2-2,CASSQGKAGRDTGELFF,TGTGCCAGCAGCCAAGGAAAGGCAGGGCGGGACACCGGGGAGCTGTTTTTT
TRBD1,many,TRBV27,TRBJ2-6,CASSLSMDRAGANVLTF,TGTGCCAGCAGTTTATCGATGGACAGGGCTGGGGCCAACGTCCTGACTTTC
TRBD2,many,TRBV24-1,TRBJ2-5,CATSEAGLAGETQYF,TGTGCCACCAGTGAAGCTGGACTAGCGGGAGAGACCCAGTACTTC
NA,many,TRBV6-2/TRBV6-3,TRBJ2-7,CASTPGLRSYEQYF,TGTGCCAGCACTCCGGGACTCCGCTCCTACGAGCAGTACTTC
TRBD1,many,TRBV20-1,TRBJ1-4,CSATGTGTAEKLFF,TGCAGTGCTACCGGGACAGGGACAGCGGAAAAACTGTTTTTT
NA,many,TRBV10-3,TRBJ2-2,CAISESNPDTGELFF,TGTGCCATCAGTGAGTCGAACCCCGACACCGGGGAGCTGTTTTTT
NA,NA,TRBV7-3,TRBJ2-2,CASSLRGNTGELFF,TGTGCCAGCAGCTTAAGGGGAAACACCGGGGAGCTGTTTTTT
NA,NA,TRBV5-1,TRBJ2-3,CASSLVSRGHFASGITTDTQYF,TGCGCCAGCAGCTTGGTCTCCCGGGGACATTTTGCGAGCGGGATTACCACAGATACGCAGTATTTT
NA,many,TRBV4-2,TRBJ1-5,CASSQAGTQDQPQHF,TGTGCCAGCAGCCAGGCCGGGACCCAGGATCAGCCCCAGCATTTT
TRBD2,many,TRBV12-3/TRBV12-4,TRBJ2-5,CASRVAGRQETQYF,TGTGCCAGCAGGGTAGCGGGAAGGCAAGAGACCCAGTACTTC
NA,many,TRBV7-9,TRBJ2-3,CATLRMVSTDTQYF,TGTGCCACTCTAAGGATGGTTAGCACAGATACGCAGTATTTT
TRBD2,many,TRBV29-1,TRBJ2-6,CSATGLAGATHGANVLTF,TGCAGCGCTACGGGACTAGCGGGGGCCACCCATGGGGCCAACGTCCTGACTTTC
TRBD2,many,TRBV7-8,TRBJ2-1,CASSPAGSSYNEQFF,TGTGCCAGCAGCCCAGCGGGGAGCTCCTACAATGAGCAGTTCTTC
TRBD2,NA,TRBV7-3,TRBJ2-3,CASSTGTRTDTQYF,TGTGCCAGCAGCACCGGGACTAGGACAGATACGCAGTATTTT
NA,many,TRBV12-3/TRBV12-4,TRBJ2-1,CASGGLGDEQFF,TGTGCCAGCGGGGGTCTAGGGGATGAGCAGTTCTTC